This T cell receptor beta chain was retrieved from a study of blood T cell repertoires in COVID-19. Study overall: Samples of COVID-19 (acute and convalescent) were obtained from the United States, Italy and Spain. The cDNA or gDNA used as material had been derived from T cells, B-cell-depleted T cells, or PBMCs.

Original processing notes: From reference gene primer amplification, estimates of nucleated cell counts were derived. Clones were sequenced by immunoSEQ multiplex PCR, and TCRdb holds only the in-frame ones, with some missing. D and trimming come from the DNA, and the V and J calls and clone size come from that table. Among 160,000 or so clones listed, 65% to 90% were seen once. The CDR3 runs 14 residues. Germline CDR1 reads LGHDT; CDR2 reads YNNKEL (reference sequence). V gave up 3 bases and J gave up 6 bases; unmatched junction bases: 2. Sequencing was done on a sample of peripheral blood. The sequence was obtained from a woman aged 50 to 60 with acute or convalescent COVID-19. The chain carries TRBV3-1 (or the pseudogene TRBV3-2) and TRBJ1-5, with 10 nucleotides matching TRBD1. CDR3 DNA: TGTGCCAGCAGCCAGACAGGGGGCAGTCAGCCCCAGCATTTT. Translated, it gives CASSQTGGSQPQHF.